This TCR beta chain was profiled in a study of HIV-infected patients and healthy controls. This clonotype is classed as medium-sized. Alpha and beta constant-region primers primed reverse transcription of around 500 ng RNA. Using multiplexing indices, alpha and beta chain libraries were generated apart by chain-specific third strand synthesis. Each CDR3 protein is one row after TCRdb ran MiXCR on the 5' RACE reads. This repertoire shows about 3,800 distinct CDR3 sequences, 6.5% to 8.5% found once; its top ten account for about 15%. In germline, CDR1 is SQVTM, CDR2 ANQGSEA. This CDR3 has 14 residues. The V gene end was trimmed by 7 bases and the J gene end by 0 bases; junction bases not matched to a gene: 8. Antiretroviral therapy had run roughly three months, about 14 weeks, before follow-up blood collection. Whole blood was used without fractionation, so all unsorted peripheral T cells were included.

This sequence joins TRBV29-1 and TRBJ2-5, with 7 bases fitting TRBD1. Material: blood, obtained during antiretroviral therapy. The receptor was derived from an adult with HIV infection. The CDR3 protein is CSGESGQYQETQYF. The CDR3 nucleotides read TGCAGCGGAGAATCGGGACAGTACCAAGAGACCCAGTACTTC.